The 22 T cell receptor beta chains below come from one sample, sequenced in a study of T-cell memory formation after mild COVID-19. In TCRdb, the 5' RACE reads were re-called with MiXCR into one record per CDR3 protein. The sample consists of around 410,000 distinct CDR3 sequences, 20% to 30% of them appearing once. Material: PBMCs or a T cell subset sorted from them (not recorded which). The source is an adult woman who had mild COVID-19 (a few samples of this study predate the infection). Cell type and time point are not known.

This clonotype was detected ten times or more. The chain couples TRBV15 to TRBJ2-3; 11 nucleotides match TRBD2. Trimming at V came to 1 base and at J to 6 bases, leaving 6 bases not matched to a gene. Per the germline V gene, CDR1 is LNHNV and CDR2 is YYDKDF (reference sequence). This CDR3 comprises 16 residues. CDR3 DNA sequence: TGTGCCACCAGCAGAGGTGGACTAGCGGGTTCGGATACGCAGTATTTT. This translates into CATSRGGLAGSDTQYF.

The chain's CDR3 is CSVVEGMNTEAFF. In DNA, the CDR3 is TGCAGCGTTGTTGAAGGGATGAACACTGAAGCTTTCTTT. V gene TRBV29-1 combines with J gene TRBJ1-1; D unclear. Germline values: CDR1 SQVTM, CDR2 ANQGSEA. The CDR3 sequence is 13 residues long. V lost 4 bases to trimming and J lost 0 bases, with 9 bases between them.

This clonotype was detected only a few times. V and J are TRBV20-1 and TRBJ1-6; 11 nucleotides agree with TRBD1. Germline V CDR1 and CDR2: DFQATT, SNEGSKA (reference sequence). V dropped 3 bases and J dropped 8; count of bases not matched to a gene: 6. The CDR3 sequence is 15 residues long. CDR3 nucleotides: TGCAGTGCTAGGGGGACAGGGGGTTCTCATTCACCCCTCCACTTT. Its translation: CSARGTGGSHSPLHF.

This clonotype was observed once. This rearrangement joins TRBV5-6 to TRBJ2-5; D may be TRBD2 (6 bases). V shed 4 bases and J shed 1 base, with 11 bases lying between them. CDR3 length: 14 amino acids. Germline V gives CDR1 SGHDT, CDR2 YYEEEE. This CDR3 is CASSGRGLQETQYF. CDR3 nucleotides: TGTGCCAGCAGCGGACGGGGACTCCAAGAGACCCAGTACTTC.

The chain links TRBV7-2 to TRBJ2-7; 11 bases align to TRBD2. The trim removed 1 base at V and 9 bases at J, leaving 17 bases unmatched. The V gene's germline CDR1 is SGHTA and CDR2 FQGNSA. This CDR3 comprises 18 residues. CDR3 region: CASSLVASGGSDTTRQYF. CDR3 coding DNA: TGTGCCAGCAGCTTAGTCGCTAGCGGGGGGAGCGATACTACGAGGCAGTACTTC.

V and J are TRBV24-1 and TRBJ2-4; 9 bases agree with TRBD1. V gave up 4 bases and J gave up 6 bases; unmatched junction bases: 9. Germline CDR1 reads KGHDR; CDR2 reads SFDVKD. The CDR3 is 16 amino acids. This chain's CDR3 is CATSESLRTGVNIQYF. Here the CDR3 DNA reads TGTGCCACCAGTGAATCTCTCAGGACAGGGGTAAACATTCAGTACTTC.

This clonotype was seen more than once but under ten times. The chain recombines TRBV20-1 with TRBJ2-5; TRBD2 aligns across 13 bases. The CDR3 runs 18 residues. V was clipped by 6 bases and J by 4 bases; unmatched bases: 17. Germline assignment: CDR1 DFQATT and CDR2 SNEGSKA (reference sequence). This CDR3 reads CSAPTSGRVRGARETQYF. The CDR3 DNA follows: TGCAGTGCGCCAACTAGCGGGAGGGTCAGAGGGGCGCGAGAGACCCAGTACTTC.

This clonotype turned up a few times. V is TRBV10-3 and J is TRBJ2-1; 9 nucleotides agree with TRBD1. V lost 3 bases and J lost 5; bases outside the gene matches: 8. The CDR3 sequence is 16 residues long. Germline V CDR1 and CDR2: ENHRY, SYGVKD. This CDR3 reads CAISDVQGATNNEQFF. The CDR3 DNA is TGTGCCATCAGTGACGTACAGGGGGCGACCAACAATGAGCAGTTCTTC.

This clonotype was detected a few times. This chain joins TRBV10-3 and TRBJ2-1; the D gene is possibly TRBD2 (6 bases). CDR3 size: 14 residues. CDR1 and CDR2 (germline): ENHRY, SYGVKD. V was cut by 7 bases and J by 7 bases, with 17 bases left in between. For the CDR3, the DNA is TGTGCCATCACGAGGAGGGGCCGTAAGAATGAGCAGTTCTTC. Its translation: CAITRRGRKNEQFF.

A few counts support this clonotype. This sequence joins TRBV7-9 and TRBJ2-1; no clear D gene. V was pared by 4 bases and J by 4 bases, with 8 bases between. The CDR3 loop spans 13 amino acids. CDR1 and CDR2 (germline): SEHNR, FQNEAQ (reference sequence). The CDR3, as DNA: TGTGCCAGCAGCTCCAGACCATACAATGAGCAGTTCTTC. Encoded protein: CASSSRPYNEQFF.

The chain couples TRBV7-2 to TRBJ2-3; 8 positions agree with TRBD1. Per the germline V gene, CDR1 is SGHTA and CDR2 is FQGNSA. The trim removed 7 bases at V and 4 bases at J, leaving 7 bases unmatched. The CDR3 spans 14 residues. The CDR3 region has the DNA TGTGCCAGCACAGGACAGGGAGGCGCAGATACGCAGTATTTT. This sequence encodes CASTGQGGADTQYF.

At least ten counts were recorded for this clonotype. J is TRBJ1-6 and V is TRBV2; possibly TRBD1 for D (5 bases). With 1 base removed from V and 7 bases from J, the gap between germline ends came to 14 bases. Germline V gene lookup returns CDR1 SNHLY and CDR2 FYNNEI. This CDR3 is 16 amino acids long. The CDR3 protein is CASSEGWGRTNSPLHF. The CDR3 region has the DNA TGTGCCAGCAGTGAAGGGTGGGGCAGAACAAATTCACCCCTCCACTTT.

Written as DNA, the CDR3 is TGTGCCAGTAGTTCCCCAGGGTCGGCGAACTATGGCTACACCTTC. Protein sequence: CASSSPGSANYGYTF. The rearrangement links TRBV19 to TRBJ1-2; D might be TRBD1 (5 bases). The germline V gene has CDR1 LNHDA and CDR2 SQIVND (reference sequence). The CDR3 is made up of 15 amino acids. Between the trimmed V and J ends, which lost 5 bases and 2 bases, there was a span of 15 bases.

This chain connects TRBV12-3 or TRBV12-4 to TRBJ1-3, with D unclear. This CDR3 has 13 amino acids. Trimming cost V 3 bases and J 4 bases, with 7 bases left between them. CDR3 bases: TGTGCCAGCAGTTTCCCTGGGGGAAACACCATATATTTT. Translating it yields CASSFPGGNTIYF.

V usage is TRBV12-3 or TRBV12-4 and J usage is TRBJ2-7, with a weak D call TRBD1 (6 bases). The CDR3 extends over 14 amino acids. V gave up 4 bases and J gave up 2 bases, with 12 bases separating them. CDR3 sequence (DNA): TGTGCCAGCAGTTGGGAAACAGGGCCCTACGAGCAGTACTTC. It is translated as CASSWETGPYEQYF.

The rearrangement links TRBV7-6 to TRBJ2-2; D is unresolved. The CDR3 contains 16 residues. Trimming left V 2 bases short and J 8 bases short, with 18 bases between. Germline V gene lookup returns CDR1 SGHVS and CDR2 FNYEAQ. CDR3 sequence: CASSLPNPSSAGELFF. Here the CDR3 DNA reads TGTGCCAGCAGCTTACCGAACCCCAGTTCGGCGGGGGAGCTGTTTTTT.

The V and J genes are TRBV5-5 and TRBJ2-7; the D gene is possibly TRBD2 (5 bases). The CDR3 has 15 amino acids. Deletions cut 0 bases from V and 3 bases from J, with 13 bases between. CDR1 SGHKS and CDR2 YYEKEE come from the germline V gene (reference sequence). CDR3 residues: CASSLGSGMLYEQYF. CDR3 sequence (DNA): TGTGCCAGCAGCTTGGGATCGGGAATGCTCTACGAGCAGTACTTC.

CDR3 DNA: TGTGCCAGCAGTTACGGGGACAGTAACACCGGGGAGCTGTTTTTT. Amino acid sequence: CASSYGDSNTGELFF. The chain links TRBV6-5 to TRBJ2-2; 7 bases line up with TRBD1. With V trimmed by 2 bases and J by 2 bases, 2 bases remained unmatched. The CDR3 contains 15 residues. Germline V CDR1 and CDR2: MNHEY, SVGAGI.

The rearrangement uses TRBV19 and TRBJ2-7; D remains unclear. Trimming shortened V by 6 bases and J by 12 bases, and 6 bases separated the two germline ends. This CDR3 region has 8 residues. From germline, CDR1 is LNHDA and CDR2 SQIVND (reference sequence). CDR3 in amino acids: CASRLWYF. CDR3 bases: TGTGCCAGTAGACTCTGGTACTTC.

The gene calls are TRBV3-1 and TRBJ1-6; the D is unclear. The CDR3 contains 18 residues. The germline CDR1 and CDR2 sequences are LGHDT and YNNKEL (reference sequence). V was trimmed by 6 bases and J by 9 bases, leaving 27 bases between them. Written as DNA, the CDR3 is TGTGCCAGCAGGATCAGAGTGGGAGGTTCTCTCGGGTCTTCACCCCTCCACTTT. This gives the protein CASRIRVGGSLGSSPLHF.

The chain recombines TRBV7-9 with TRBJ2-7; D is undetermined. This CDR3 spans 12 amino acids. Germline values: CDR1 SEHNR, CDR2 FQNEAQ (reference sequence). Trimming took off 1 base at V and 10 bases at J, with 11 bases between the two ends. The CDR3 reads CASSLEVVSQYF. In DNA form, the CDR3 reads TGTGCCAGCAGCTTAGAGGTCGTGTCTCAGTACTTC.

The V call is TRBV20-1, the J call TRBJ2-7; 10 bases line up with TRBD1. CDR1 and CDR2 from the germline V gene are DFQATT and SNEGSKA (reference sequence). CDR3 length: 16 residues. The V segment lost 0 bases and the J segment 5 bases; nucleotides outside the gene matches: 10. The CDR3 bases are TGCAGTGCTAGAGAACCGGGACAGGGGTATTGGCACGAGCAGTACTTC. Translated, it gives CSAREPGQGYWHEQYF.